The 8 T cell receptor beta chains reported below all come from one sample, sequenced in a study of radiation and T cells in renal cell carcinoma. Time point meaning: blood 2 weeks post-SBRT. As to treatment: 15 Gy SBRT to primary tumor, nephrectomy 4 weeks later. Sequencing was performed with immunoSEQ multiplex PCR; in TCRdb, only in-frame clones are kept and a portion is missing. The sample consists of fewer than 150,000 clones, 85% to 90% of them appearing once. Here the sequenced sample was blood, taken from a patient whose treatment included radiotherapy and nephrectomy. These receptors originate from a woman in her 70s with renal cell carcinoma.

This chain uses TRBV28 with TRBJ2-7, with D possibly being TRBD2 (6 bases). Trimming took 5 bases from V and 4 from J, leaving 12 bases between them. This CDR3 comprises 13 residues. Germline CDR1 and CDR2: MDHEN and SYDVKM. The CDR3 here is CASSRGKEYEQYF. Here the CDR3 DNA reads TGTGCCAGCAGTCGCGGGAAGGAGTACGAGCAGTACTTC.

The rearrangement uses TRBV15 and TRBJ1-1; the D gene is possibly TRBD1 (6 bases). The CDR3 runs 14 residues. Germline V gives CDR1 LNHNV, CDR2 YYDKDF (reference sequence). V shed 0 bases and J shed 5 bases, with 10 bases lying between them. CDR3 amino acids: CATSRDLGGTEAFF. CDR3 nucleotides: TGTGCCACCAGCAGAGATCTAGGGGGAACTGAAGCTTTCTTT.

This chain connects TRBV5-5 to TRBJ1-3, with TRBD1 matching over 7 bases. This CDR3 is 15 amino acids long. Germline V gives CDR1 SGHKS, CDR2 YYEKEE (reference sequence). The ends lost 5 bases at V and 0 bases at J; junction bases unmatched: 5. The CDR3: CASSAGGYSGNTIYF. The CDR3 DNA is TGTGCCAGCAGTGCAGGGGGATACTCTGGAAACACCATATATTTT.

This clone has a handful of counts. The V and J genes are TRBV28 and TRBJ1-1, with a possible D match to TRBD1 (5 bases). The CDR3 consists of 11 residues. Trimming stripped 5 bases from V and 10 bases from J, with 11 bases between. Germline CDR1 and CDR2: MDHEN and SYDVKM. CDR3 DNA sequence: TGTGCCAGCAGTCTGGGGCGGTCAGCTTTCTTT. As protein: CASSLGRSAFF. Complete variable domain (other parts from reference TRBV28 and TRBJ1-1): DVKVTQSSRYLVKRTGEKVFLECVQDMDHENMFWYRQDPGLGLRLIYFSYDVKMKEKGDIPEGYSVSREKKERFSLILESASTNQTSMYLCASSLGRSAFFGQGTRLTVV.

The CDR3 protein is CASWDPDTQYF. The CDR3, as DNA: TGTGCCAGCTGGGACCCAGATACGCAGTATTTT. The chain has TRBV6-5 and TRBJ2-3, with D perhaps matching TRBD1 or TRBD2 (5 bases each). Germline CDR1 reads MNHEY; CDR2 reads SVGAGI. Trimming took 8 bases from V and 4 from J, leaving 7 bases between them. There are 11 residues in the CDR3.

This rearrangement joins TRBV5-6 to TRBJ1-2; D is uncertain. The CDR3 totals 14 residues. Germline V CDR1 and CDR2: SGHDT, YYEEEE. Trimming removed 4 bases at V and 6 bases at J, with 16 bases between. As DNA, the CDR3 is TGTGCCAGCAGCCCACTAAACGGTGGCGATGGCTACACCTTC. Translated, it gives CASSPLNGGDGYTF.

Notes on this clone: The junction differs from germline at one of its ends, possibly a read error. CDR3: CASSLGQAPTYEQYF. CDR3 sequence (DNA): TGTGCTAGCAGCTTAGGACAGGCTCCTACCTACGAGCAGTACTTC. The chain recombines TRBV7-7 with TRBJ2-7; 7 bases fit TRBD1. Germline lookup yields CDR1 SSHAT and CDR2 FNYEAQ (reference sequence). The CDR3 totals 15 residues.

About this clone itself: In the same sample, other DNA sequences code for this CDR3. This chain uses TRBV4-2 with TRBJ1-2; 7 bases fit TRBD1. With 5 bases clipped from V and 3 bases from J, the junction kept 3 bases outside the gene matches. Germline assignment: CDR1 LGHNA and CDR2 YNFKEQ. The CDR3 sequence is 13 residues long. The CDR3: CASSGDRDYGYTF. The DNA for the CDR3 is TGTGCCAGCAGCGGCGACAGGGACTATGGCTACACCTTC.